This TCR beta chain was observed in a study of OX40 agonist ivuxolimab in advanced cancers. Across the whole study: Ivuxolimab, which is an agonistic anti-OX40 (CD134) antibody, was administered to the patients. The patients received ivuxolimab by intravenous route every 2 weeks at 0.01 to 10 mg/kg.

Trimming pared 7 bases from V and 5 bases from J, leaving 11 bases between. The CDR3 contains 13 residues. Germline CDR1 is LNHDA and CDR2 is SQIVND (reference sequence). Only in-frame clones appear in the TCRdb table, and some are missing; sequencing was by immunoSEQ multiplex PCR. The sample has about 110,000 clones; 80% to 95% are singletons. This clone occurred many times. The chain recombines TRBV19 with TRBJ1-4; weak D call: TRBD1 (5 bases). The TCR was taken from an adult with an advanced solid tumor such as melanoma, head and neck, liver or kidney cancer. The material was CD4+ or CD8+ T cells sorted from blood, obtained in a trial of the OX40 agonist ivuxolimab. The CDR3 region has the DNA TGTGCCAGTACCAGGCGGGGGAATGAAAAACTGTTTTTT. Translation gives CASTRRGNEKLFF.